This is a list of T cell receptor beta chains from one sample in a study of identical twins' blood T cells. One entry per CDR3 protein results from TCRdb running MiXCR on the 5' RACE reads. The repertoire consists of about 370,000 distinct CDR3 sequences, with over 25% occurring once and the leading ten covering 6.1%. The sequenced sample was PBMCs. These receptors came from a woman aged 18-49 years in good health. CDR3s include the opening cysteine and the closing phenylalanine or tryptophan. Fields, in order: CDR3 protein, CDR3 DNA, V gene, D gene, J gene, clone size. D genes are given only for firm matches. Part of the rows lack a size; the others show once, few, many or a class for expanded clones.

CDR3: CASSVGSYEQYF; DNA: TGTGCCAGCAGCGTCGGTTCCTACGAGCAGTACTTC; V: TRBV4-2; D: .; J: TRBJ2-7; size: .
CDR3: CSVEDQVVTDAIGYTF; DNA: TGCAGCGTTGAAGATCAGGTGGTGACGGATGCTATTGGCTACACCTTC; V: TRBV29-1; D: .; J: TRBJ1-2; size: .
CDR3: CASGGTHSHDTGELFF; DNA: TGTGCTAGTGGGGGTACACATTCTCATGACACCGGGGAGCTGTTTTTT; V: TRBV12-5; D: .; J: TRBJ2-2; size: .
CDR3: CASSGLGRAGRSTDTQYF; DNA: TGTGCCAGCAGCGGACTTGGGAGAGCGGGACGAAGCACAGATACGCAGTATTTT; V: TRBV2; D: TRBD2; J: TRBJ2-3; size: .
CDR3: CASSPPGTDIQYF; DNA: TGTGCCAGCAGCCCGCCAGGGACCGACATTCAGTACTTC; V: TRBV12-3/TRBV12-4; D: .; J: TRBJ2-4; size: .
CDR3: CAISLIQGPTNYGYTF; DNA: TGTGCCATCAGCTTAATCCAGGGTCCCACTAACTATGGCTACACCTTC; V: TRBV7-9; D: .; J: TRBJ1-2; size: .
CDR3: CASSSYPEGGQPQHF; DNA: TGTGCCAGCAGCTCCTACCCCGAGGGCGGCCAGCCCCAGCATTTT; V: TRBV27; D: .; J: TRBJ1-5; size: few
CDR3: CASSESNREAEAFF; DNA: TGTGCCAGCAGTGAATCCAACAGGGAGGCTGAAGCTTTCTTT; V: TRBV25-1; D: .; J: TRBJ1-1; size: .
CDR3: CASSKALRDSSYNEQFF; DNA: TGTGCCAGCAGCAAAGCGCTCCGGGATAGCTCCTACAATGAGCAGTTCTTC; V: TRBV21-1; D: .; J: TRBJ2-1; size: few
CDR3: CASSLGFLSSGELFF; DNA: TGTGCCAGCAGCTTAGGTTTCCTATCCTCCGGGGAGCTGTTTTTT; V: TRBV7-9; D: .; J: TRBJ2-2; size: few
CDR3: CASSLSGQATYGYTF; DNA: TGTGCCAGCAGTTTATCCGGACAGGCCACCTATGGCTACACCTTC; V: TRBV12-3/TRBV12-4; D: TRBD1; J: TRBJ1-2; size: few
CDR3: CATLSHQNTEAFF; DNA: TGTGCCACTCTCAGCCATCAGAACACTGAAGCTTTCTTT; V: TRBV28; D: .; J: TRBJ1-1; size: many
CDR3: CASSVAAGEGTDTQYF; DNA: TGTGCCAGCAGCGTAGCAGCGGGGGAGGGTACAGATACGCAGTATTTT; V: TRBV9; D: TRBD2; J: TRBJ2-3; size: .
CDR3: CASSQEGLAGKETQYF; DNA: TGCGCCAGCAGCCAAGAAGGACTAGCGGGTAAAGAGACCCAGTACTTC; V: TRBV4-1; D: TRBD2; J: TRBJ2-5; size: .
CDR3: CASSPSTSGGAAYNEQFF; DNA: TGCGCCAGCAGTCCGTCTACTAGCGGGGGGGCCGCGTACAATGAGCAGTTCTTC; V: TRBV5-1; D: TRBD2; J: TRBJ2-1; size: .
CDR3: CSARDVARNEPQHF; DNA: TGCAGTGCTAGAGATGTAGCCCGCAATGAGCCCCAGCATTTT; V: TRBV20-1; D: .; J: TRBJ1-5; size: few
CDR3: CASSPGLVKDYTF; DNA: TGTGCCAGCAGCCCTGGACTGGTTAAGGACTACACCTTC; V: TRBV27; D: .; J: TRBJ1-2; size: few
CDR3: CASLDRVGAGELFF; DNA: TGTGCCAGCCTGGACAGGGTTGGGGCCGGGGAGCTGTTTTTT; V: TRBV2; D: TRBD1; J: TRBJ2-2; size: .
CDR3: CSALQASGRRTGELFF; DNA: TGCAGCGCCCTGCAGGCTAGCGGGAGACGGACCGGGGAGCTGTTTTTT; V: TRBV29-1; D: TRBD2; J: TRBJ2-2; size: .
CDR3: CSAKAGFTEAFF; DNA: TGCAGTGCTAAGGCGGGATTCACTGAAGCTTTCTTT; V: TRBV20-1; D: .; J: TRBJ1-1; size: .
CDR3: CSAEDGRNQPQHF; DNA: TGCAGTGCTGAGGACGGCCGCAATCAGCCCCAGCATTTT; V: TRBV20-1; D: .; J: TRBJ1-5; size: .
CDR3: CASSSDANSPLHF; DNA: TGCGCCAGCAGCTCGGACGCTAATTCACCCCTCCACTTT; V: TRBV5-1; D: .; J: TRBJ1-6; size: .
CDR3: CASSTNRATVEKLFF; DNA: TGTGCCAGCAGTACCAACAGGGCGACGGTTGAAAAACTGTTTTTT; V: TRBV6-6; D: .; J: TRBJ1-4; size: few
CDR3: CGVRTRYYEQYF; DNA: TGCGGCGTGCGAACTAGATACTACGAGCAGTACTTC; V: TRBV29-1; D: .; J: TRBJ2-7; size: few
CDR3: CATSRPNRQKMNEQFF; DNA: TGTGCCACCAGCAGACCAAACCGACAGAAGATGAATGAGCAGTTCTTC; V: TRBV15; D: .; J: TRBJ2-1; size: .
CDR3: CASSYSGGRGKNTEAFF; DNA: TGTGCCAGCAGTTACTCGGGGGGCAGAGGAAAGAACACTGAAGCTTTCTTT; V: TRBV6-5; D: .; J: TRBJ1-1; size: .
CDR3: CASSPFGTGDGEAFF; DNA: TGTGCCAGCAGCCCATTTGGGACAGGGGATGGTGAAGCTTTCTTT; V: TRBV7-3; D: TRBD1; J: TRBJ1-1; size: .
CDR3: CASSVRDRGPNEQFF; DNA: TGTGCCAGCAGTGTCCGGGACAGGGGGCCCAATGAGCAGTTCTTC; V: TRBV28; D: TRBD1; J: TRBJ2-1; size: few
CDR3: CASSLRSSGYNEQFF; DNA: TGTGCCAGCAGCTTGAGGTCTAGCGGCTACAATGAGCAGTTCTTC; V: TRBV5-6; D: TRBD2; J: TRBJ2-1; size: .
CDR3: CSARGPSSNSPLHF; DNA: TGCAGTGCTAGAGGCCCCAGCTCAAATTCACCCCTCCACTTT; V: TRBV20-1; D: .; J: TRBJ1-6; size: .
CDR3: CASSKQGQGEKLFF; DNA: TGTGCCAGCAGCAAACAGGGTCAGGGTGAAAAACTGTTTTTT; V: TRBV7-9; D: .; J: TRBJ1-4; size: few
CDR3: CATSDRGAEKLFF; DNA: TGTGCCACCAGTGACAGGGGAGCTGAAAAACTGTTTTTT; V: TRBV15; D: TRBD1; J: TRBJ1-4; size: .
CDR3: CSVSAGGDQPQHF; DNA: TGCAGCGTTTCAGCAGGGGGCGATCAGCCCCAGCATTTT; V: TRBV29-1; D: TRBD1; J: TRBJ1-5; size: .
CDR3: CASSERSTLSYNEQFF; DNA: TGTGCCAGCAGTGAGAGGTCGACACTCTCCTACAATGAGCAGTTCTTC; V: TRBV9; D: .; J: TRBJ2-1; size: .
CDR3: CASSRSGAGWGIQYF; DNA: TGTGCCAGCAGCCGCTCAGGTGCGGGTTGGGGCATTCAGTACTTC; V: TRBV3-1; D: .; J: TRBJ2-4; size: few
CDR3: CASSFSSELNEQFF; DNA: TGTGCCAGCAGTTTCTCATCCGAACTAAATGAGCAGTTCTTC; V: TRBV12-3/TRBV12-4; D: .; J: TRBJ2-1; size: .
CDR3: CASSPQGLTYGYTF; DNA: TGCGCCAGCAGCCCTCAGGGTTTAACCTATGGCTACACCTTC; V: TRBV4-3; D: .; J: TRBJ1-2; size: few
CDR3: CTAAGNTEAFF; DNA: TGCACTGCTGCGGGGAACACTGAAGCTTTCTTT; V: TRBV29-1; D: .; J: TRBJ1-1; size: few
CDR3: CSATFGRPHSNQPQHF; DNA: TGCAGTGCTACGTTCGGACGGCCTCATAGCAATCAGCCCCAGCATTTT; V: TRBV20-1; D: .; J: TRBJ1-5; size: few
CDR3: CASRAVKGHTEAFF; DNA: TGTGCCAGCAGGGCTGTGAAGGGTCACACTGAAGCTTTCTTT; V: TRBV2; D: .; J: TRBJ1-1; size: many
CDR3: CAGSPTGENYGYTF; DNA: TGTGCCGGCTCCCCGACAGGAGAAAACTATGGCTACACCTTC; V: TRBV6-1; D: .; J: TRBJ1-2; size: .
CDR3: CASSARQMNTEAFF; DNA: TGTGCCAGCAGCGCCAGACAGATGAACACTGAAGCTTTCTTT; V: TRBV11-3; D: .; J: TRBJ1-1; size: few
CDR3: CASTPLPGQPQHF; DNA: TGTGCCAGCACACCACTACCCGGTCAGCCCCAGCATTTT; V: TRBV12-3/TRBV12-4; D: .; J: TRBJ1-5; size: .
CDR3: CASSRRGATNEKLFF; DNA: TGTGCCAGCAGTAGACGAGGGGCAACTAATGAAAAACTGTTTTTT; V: TRBV6-5; D: .; J: TRBJ1-4; size: few
CDR3: CSAIGAAGAGDTQYF; DNA: TGCAGTGCCATTGGCGCAGCGGGAGCAGGAGATACGCAGTATTTT; V: TRBV20-1; D: TRBD2; J: TRBJ2-3; size: many
CDR3: CASSWTGGGGEEFF; DNA: TGTGCCAGCAGCTGGACAGGGGGCGGCGGGGAGGAGTTCTTC; V: TRBV7-9; D: TRBD1; J: TRBJ2-1; size: .
CDR3: CSVPRSSYNEQFF; DNA: TGCAGCGTCCCGAGGAGCTCCTACAATGAGCAGTTCTTC; V: TRBV29-1; D: .; J: TRBJ2-1; size: .
CDR3: CASSLGGRAPEAFF; DNA: TGCGCCAGCAGCTTGGGAGGTCGGGCCCCTGAAGCTTTCTTT; V: TRBV5-1; D: .; J: TRBJ1-1; size: .
CDR3: CSVRRSRLAKNIQYF; DNA: TGCAGCGTACGTAGATCCAGACTAGCCAAAAACATTCAGTACTTC; V: TRBV20-1; D: .; J: TRBJ2-4; size: .
CDR3: CASSLWSMSSGNTIYF; DNA: TGTGCCAGCAGCTTATGGTCGATGAGCTCTGGAAACACCATATATTTT; V: TRBV7-2; D: .; J: TRBJ1-3; size: few
CDR3: CASSQPLSSGRSDTQYF; DNA: TGTGCCAGCAGCCAGCCCCTCTCTAGCGGGAGGTCAGATACGCAGTATTTT; V: TRBV3-1; D: TRBD2; J: TRBJ2-3; size: .
CDR3: CASSPSLRGPDTGELFF; DNA: TGTGCCAGCTCACCAAGTTTGAGGGGGCCGGACACCGGGGAGCTGTTTTTT; V: TRBV18; D: TRBD1; J: TRBJ2-2; size: .
CDR3: CSARDLGTSGSTDTQYF; DNA: TGCAGTGCTAGGGATCTAGGGACTAGCGGAAGCACAGATACGCAGTATTTT; V: TRBV20-1; D: TRBD2; J: TRBJ2-3; size: .